What follows are 9 T cell receptor beta chains derived from one specimen sequenced in a study of pediatric ulcerative colitis (dated by TCRdb to about 2019). During colonoscopy, one to two pinch biopsies were obtained from the rectum for research. Libraries were made using the immunoSEQ multiplex PCR assay. TCRdb obtained this table from immuneACCESS and retained in-frame rearrangements with V and J assigned. These tables miss some clones; where compared with another copy, unresolved V genes account for less than half of the shortfall, and the remainder is unexplained. The sample table holds 20,000 to 30,000 clones, of which approximately 71% were seen once. Approximately 8% of the sample is held by the ten biggest clonotypes. The sequenced material came from gut tissue. These receptors all come from a boy aged 5-17 years with severe ulcerative colitis.

This chain connects TRBV5-6 to TRBJ1-2, with D perhaps TRBD1 (6 bases). The CDR3 spans 15 residues. Germline V gene lookup returns CDR1 SGHDT and CDR2 YYEEEE. The V end was cut by 0 bases, the J end by 6 bases, with 15 bases between. For the CDR3, the DNA is TGTGCCAGCAGCTTGGCCCCAGGGGTATTCGATGGCTACACCTTC. This encodes CASSLAPGVFDGYTF.

The chain combines TRBV30 with TRBJ2-1, with D unclear. Germline-derived CDR1 and CDR2 are GTSNPN and SVGIG (reference sequence). V lost 3 bases and J 9 bases, leaving 15 bases between the germline ends. This CDR3 has 13 amino acids. This chain's CDR3 is CAWSAVFGGEQFF. The CDR3 nucleotides are TGTGCCTGGAGCGCCGTGTTCGGCGGTGAGCAGTTCTTC. Full variable domain (outside the CDR3, taken from reference TRBV30 and TRBJ2-1): SQTIHQWPATLVQPVGSPLSLECTVEGTSNPNLYWYRQAAGRGLQLLFYSVGIGQISSEVPQNLSASRPQDRQFILSSKKLLLSDSGFYLCAWSAVFGGEQFFGPGTRLTVL.

V is TRBV11-2 and J is TRBJ2-3, with TRBD1 matching 11 bases. Germline-derived CDR1 and CDR2 are SGHAT and FQNNGV. With 5 bases clipped from V and 3 bases from J, the junction kept 4 bases outside the gene matches. The CDR3 covers 15 residues. CDR3 residues: CASSNRDRGTDTQYF. The CDR3 DNA follows: TGTGCCAGCAGCAACCGGGACAGGGGGACAGATACGCAGTATTTT.

The V and J genes are TRBV25-1 and TRBJ2-3; unclear D gene. Germline V gene sequence: CDR1 MGHDK, CDR2 SYGVNS. The V end was cut by 4 bases, the J end by 0 bases, with 17 bases between. There are 17 residues in the CDR3. CDR3 bases: TGTGCCAGCAGTGCACAAACCCGTCTCGGAAGCACAGATACGCAGTATTTT. Translation gives CASSAQTRLGSTDTQYF.

CDR3 DNA sequence: TGTGCCAGCAGGCCGGGACAGGGTTCCTACGAGCAGTACTTC. Amino acids: CASRPGQGSYEQYF. The chain joins TRBV6-5 to TRBJ2-7; 9 bases fit TRBD1. The V segment lost 6 bases and the J segment 1 base; nucleotides outside the gene matches: 4. This CDR3 comprises 14 residues. Germline V lookup: CDR1 MNHEY, CDR2 SVGAGI.

The chain links TRBV2 to TRBJ2-7; 9 bases align to TRBD2. This CDR3 comprises 15 residues. From germline, CDR1 is SNHLY and CDR2 FYNNEI. J was trimmed by 2 bases and V by 6 bases; bases with no gene match: 8. As DNA, the CDR3 is TGTGCCAGCAGGTCACCTAGCGGGGCGACCTACGAGCAGTACTTC. Its translation: CASRSPSGATYEQYF.

The V and J genes are TRBV29-1 and TRBJ1-1; D is possibly TRBD1 (5 bases). The CDR3 is 13 amino acids. From germline, CDR1 is SQVTM and CDR2 ANQGSEA. The germline V and J ends were trimmed by 6 bases and 1 base, with 12 bases remaining between them. The CDR3 region has the DNA TGCAGCGTCGTGGACATGACGAACACTGAAGCTTTCTTT. It is translated as CSVVDMTNTEAFF.

This rearrangement joins TRBV6-5 to TRBJ2-7; no definite D call. The CDR3 is 11 residues long. V was clipped by 2 bases and J by 9 bases, with 8 bases between them. Germline V gene lookup returns CDR1 MNHEY and CDR2 SVGAGI. The DNA for the CDR3 is TGTGCCAGCAGTTACAAGGGTGGGCAGTACTTC. Encoded protein: CASSYKGGQYF.

A few counts support this clone. The chain combines TRBV12-5 with TRBJ1-5, with D possibly matching TRBD1 (6 bases). V was trimmed by 6 bases and J by 0 bases, leaving 9 bases between them. The CDR3 contains 14 residues. Germline V lookup: CDR1 LGHNT, CDR2 FRNRAP. The CDR3 loop is CASGDSNSNQPQHF. In DNA form, the CDR3 reads TGTGCTAGTGGGGACAGTAATAGCAATCAGCCCCAGCATTTT.